Included here is one T cell receptor beta chain sequence, with context. The antigen is unknown. The PCR made use of 60 Vbeta and 13 Jbeta primers. Sequenced by immunoSEQ multiplex PCR; TCRdb stores in-frame clones only, minus some. The top ten hold 6% to 8% of the sample, which has about 93,000 clones, roughly 78% seen once. This record belongs to a study of cytomegalovirus exposure and HLA in healthy donors. Study context: A data release that came early held some 84 million unique TCRs from HLA-typed donors. Membership in the Caucasian-associated ancestry cluster was found for about 84% of 300 to 400 genotyped donors. Findings and caveats of the study: The authors listed about 170 TCR beta chains as cytomegalovirus-associated.

Between the trimmed V and J ends, which lost 6 bases and 0 bases, there was a span of 8 bases. CDR1 is WSHSY and CDR2 is SAAADI in the germline V gene. The CDR3 contains 14 residues. This sequence originates from a man younger than 45 in good health and CMV-seronegative. The rearrangement links TRBV10-2 to TRBJ2-2; D not certain. The sequenced sample was PBMCs. The CDR3 DNA sequence: TGCGCCAGCAGGGTACTTACGAACACCGGGGAGCTGTTTTTT. Translation: CASRVLTNTGELFF.